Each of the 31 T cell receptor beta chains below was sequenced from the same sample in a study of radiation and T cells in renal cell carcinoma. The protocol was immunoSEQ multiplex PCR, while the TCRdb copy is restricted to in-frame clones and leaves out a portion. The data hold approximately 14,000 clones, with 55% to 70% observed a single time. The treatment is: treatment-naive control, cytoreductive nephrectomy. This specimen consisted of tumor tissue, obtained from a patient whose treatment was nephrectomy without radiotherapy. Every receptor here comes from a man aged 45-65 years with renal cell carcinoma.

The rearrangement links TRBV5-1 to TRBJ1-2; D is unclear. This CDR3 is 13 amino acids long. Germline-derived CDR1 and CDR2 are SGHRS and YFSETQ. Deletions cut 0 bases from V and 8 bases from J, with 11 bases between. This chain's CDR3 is CASSLEVQVGYTF. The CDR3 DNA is TGCGCCAGCAGCTTGGAGGTTCAAGTGGGCTACACCTTC.

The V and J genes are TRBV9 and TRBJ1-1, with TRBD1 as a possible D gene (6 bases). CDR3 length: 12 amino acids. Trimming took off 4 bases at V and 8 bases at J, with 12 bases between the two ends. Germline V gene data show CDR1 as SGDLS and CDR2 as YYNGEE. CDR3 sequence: CASSPGALEAFF. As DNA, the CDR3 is TGTGCCAGCAGCCCGGGGGCTTTGGAAGCTTTCTTT.

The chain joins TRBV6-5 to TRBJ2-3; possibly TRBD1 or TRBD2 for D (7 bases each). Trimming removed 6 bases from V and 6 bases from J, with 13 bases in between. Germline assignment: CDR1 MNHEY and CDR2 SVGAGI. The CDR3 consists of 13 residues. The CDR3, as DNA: TGTGCCAGCAGACCCAGGGGGGGGGATACGCAGTATTTT. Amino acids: CASRPRGGDTQYF.

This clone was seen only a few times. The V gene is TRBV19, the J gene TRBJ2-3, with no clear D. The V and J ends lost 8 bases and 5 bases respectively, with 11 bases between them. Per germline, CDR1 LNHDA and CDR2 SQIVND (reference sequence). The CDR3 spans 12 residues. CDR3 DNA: TGTGCCAGTGGAGAGTTGCAAGATACGCAGTATTTT. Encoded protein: CASGELQDTQYF.

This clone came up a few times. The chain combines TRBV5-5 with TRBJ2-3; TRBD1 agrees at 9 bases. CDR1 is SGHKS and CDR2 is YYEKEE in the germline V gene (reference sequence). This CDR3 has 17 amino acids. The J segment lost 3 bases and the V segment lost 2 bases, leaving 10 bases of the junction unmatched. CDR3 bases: TGTGCCAGCAGCTTACCCCTCGGGACAGGGAGTACAGATACGCAGTATTTT. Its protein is CASSLPLGTGSTDTQYF.

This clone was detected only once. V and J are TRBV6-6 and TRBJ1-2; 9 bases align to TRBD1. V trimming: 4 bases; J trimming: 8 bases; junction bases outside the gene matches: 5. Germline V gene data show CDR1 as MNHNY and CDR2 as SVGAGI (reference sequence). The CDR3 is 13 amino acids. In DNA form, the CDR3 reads TGTGCCAGCAGTTGGACAGGGGACCGGGGCTACACCTTC. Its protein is CASSWTGDRGYTF.

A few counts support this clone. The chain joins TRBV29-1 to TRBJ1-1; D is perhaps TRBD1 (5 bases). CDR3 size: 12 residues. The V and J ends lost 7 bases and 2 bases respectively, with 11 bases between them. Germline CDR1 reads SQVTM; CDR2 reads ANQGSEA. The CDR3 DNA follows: TGCAGCGCTACAGGAACTAACACTGAAGCTTTCTTT. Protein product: CSATGTNTEAFF.

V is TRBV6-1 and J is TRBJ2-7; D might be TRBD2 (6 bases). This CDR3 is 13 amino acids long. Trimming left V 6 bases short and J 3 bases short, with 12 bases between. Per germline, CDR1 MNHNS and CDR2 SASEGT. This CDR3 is CASRGGVYYEQYF. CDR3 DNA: TGTGCCAGCAGAGGAGGGGTTTACTACGAGCAGTACTTC.

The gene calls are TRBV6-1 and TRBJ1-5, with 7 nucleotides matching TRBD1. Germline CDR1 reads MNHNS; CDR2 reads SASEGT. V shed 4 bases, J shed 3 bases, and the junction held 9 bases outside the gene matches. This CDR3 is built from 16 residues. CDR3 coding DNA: TGTGCCAGCAGTGGCTATCAGGGGGTTTACAATCAGCCCCAGCATTTT. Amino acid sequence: CASSGYQGVYNQPQHF.

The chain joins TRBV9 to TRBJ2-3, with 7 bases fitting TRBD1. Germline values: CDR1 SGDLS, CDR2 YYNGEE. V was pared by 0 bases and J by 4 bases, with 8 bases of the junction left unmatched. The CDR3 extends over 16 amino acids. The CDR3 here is CASSVAGQLVADTQYF. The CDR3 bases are TGTGCCAGCAGCGTAGCGGGACAGTTGGTGGCAGATACGCAGTATTTT.

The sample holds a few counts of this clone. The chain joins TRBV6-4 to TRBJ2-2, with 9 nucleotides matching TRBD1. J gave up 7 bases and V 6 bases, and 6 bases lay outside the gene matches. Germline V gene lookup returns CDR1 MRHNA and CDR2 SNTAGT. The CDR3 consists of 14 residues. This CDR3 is CASSEQGASGELFF. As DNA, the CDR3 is TGTGCCAGCAGCGAACAGGGGGCAAGCGGGGAGCTGTTTTTT.

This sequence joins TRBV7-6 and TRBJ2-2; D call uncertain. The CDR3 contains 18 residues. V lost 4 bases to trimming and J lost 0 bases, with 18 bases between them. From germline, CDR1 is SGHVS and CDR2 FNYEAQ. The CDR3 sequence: CASSYSAARTSNTGELFF. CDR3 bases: TGTGCCAGCAGCTATTCGGCCGCCCGCACTTCGAACACCGGGGAGCTGTTTTTT.

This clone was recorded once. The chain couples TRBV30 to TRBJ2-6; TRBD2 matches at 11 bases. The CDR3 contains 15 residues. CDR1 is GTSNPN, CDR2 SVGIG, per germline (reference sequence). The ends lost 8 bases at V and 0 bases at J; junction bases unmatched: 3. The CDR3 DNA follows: TGTGCCGCTAGCGGGGGGTACTCTGGGGCCAACGTCCTGACTTTC. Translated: CAASGGYSGANVLTF.

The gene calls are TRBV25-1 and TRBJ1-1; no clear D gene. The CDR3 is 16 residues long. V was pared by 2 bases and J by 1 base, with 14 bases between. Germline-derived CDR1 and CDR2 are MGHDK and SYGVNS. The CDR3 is CASSEEAVRGNTEAFF. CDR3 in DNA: TGTGCCAGCAGTGAAGAGGCAGTCCGGGGGAACACTGAAGCTTTCTTT.

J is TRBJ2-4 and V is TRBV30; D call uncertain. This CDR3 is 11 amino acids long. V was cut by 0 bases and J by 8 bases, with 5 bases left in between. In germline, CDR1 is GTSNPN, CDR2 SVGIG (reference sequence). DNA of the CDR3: TGTGCCTGGAGTGTCGGAGACATTCAGTACTTC. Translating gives CAWSVGDIQYF.

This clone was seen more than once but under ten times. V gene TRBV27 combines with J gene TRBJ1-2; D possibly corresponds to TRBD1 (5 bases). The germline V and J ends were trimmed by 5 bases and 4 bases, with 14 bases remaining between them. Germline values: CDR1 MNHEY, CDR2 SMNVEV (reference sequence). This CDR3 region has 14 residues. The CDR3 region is CASSPQGPIYGYTF. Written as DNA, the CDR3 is TGTGCCAGCAGTCCCCAGGGCCCCATCTATGGCTACACCTTC.

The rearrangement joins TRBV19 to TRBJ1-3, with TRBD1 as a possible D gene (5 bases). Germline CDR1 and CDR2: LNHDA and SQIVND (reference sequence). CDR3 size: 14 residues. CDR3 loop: CAVRGVQAGNTIYF. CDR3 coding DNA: TGTGCTGTCCGGGGGGTTCAAGCTGGAAACACCATATATTTT. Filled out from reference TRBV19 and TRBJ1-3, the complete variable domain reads DGGITQSPKYLFRKEGQNVTLSCEQNLNHDAMYWYRQDPGQGLRLIYYSQIVNDFQKGDIAEGYSVSREKKESFPLTVTSAQKNPTAFYLCAVRGVQAGNTIYFGEGSWLTVV.

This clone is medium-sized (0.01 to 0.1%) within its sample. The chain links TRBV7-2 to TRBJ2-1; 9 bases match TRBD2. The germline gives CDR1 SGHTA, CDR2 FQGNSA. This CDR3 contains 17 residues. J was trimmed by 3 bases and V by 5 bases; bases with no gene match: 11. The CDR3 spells CASSHGPSGVFYNEQFF. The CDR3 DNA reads TGTGCCAGCAGCCACGGCCCTAGCGGGGTGTTCTACAATGAGCAGTTCTTC. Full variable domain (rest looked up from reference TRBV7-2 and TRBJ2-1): GAGVSQSPSNKVTEKGKDVELRCDPISGHTALYWYRQSLGQGLEFLIYFQGNSAPDKSGLPSDRFSAERTGGSVSTLTIQRTQQEDSAVYLCASSHGPSGVFYNEQFFGPGTRLTVL.

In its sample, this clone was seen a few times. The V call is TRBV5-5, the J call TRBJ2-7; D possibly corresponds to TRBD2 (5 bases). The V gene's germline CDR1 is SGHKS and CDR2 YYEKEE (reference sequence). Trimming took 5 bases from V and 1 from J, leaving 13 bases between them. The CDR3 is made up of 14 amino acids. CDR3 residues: CASSQTTGSYEQYF. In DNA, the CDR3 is TGTGCCAGCAGTCAAACCACGGGATCCTACGAGCAGTACTTC.

This CDR3 is CASSHDGEAFF. In nucleotides, the CDR3 is TGTGCCAGCAGCCACGACGGTGAAGCTTTCTTT. V is TRBV14 and J is TRBJ1-1, with D unresolved. V shed 3 bases and J shed 7 bases, with 6 bases lying between them. The CDR3 has 11 residues. Germline V CDR1 and CDR2: SGHDN, FVKESK.

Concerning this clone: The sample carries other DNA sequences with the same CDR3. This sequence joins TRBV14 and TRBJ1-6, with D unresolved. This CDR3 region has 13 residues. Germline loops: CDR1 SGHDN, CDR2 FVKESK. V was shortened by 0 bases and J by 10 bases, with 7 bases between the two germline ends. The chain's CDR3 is CASSQEGSSPLHF. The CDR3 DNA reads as TGTGCCAGCAGCCAAGAAGGCAGCTCACCCCTCCACTTT. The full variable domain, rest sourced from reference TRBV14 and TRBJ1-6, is EAGVTQFPSHSVIEKGQTVTLRCDPISGHDNLYWYRRVMGKEIKFLLHFVKESKQDESGMPNNRFLAERTGGTYSTLKVQPAELEDSGVYFCASSQEGSSPLHFGNGTRLTVT.

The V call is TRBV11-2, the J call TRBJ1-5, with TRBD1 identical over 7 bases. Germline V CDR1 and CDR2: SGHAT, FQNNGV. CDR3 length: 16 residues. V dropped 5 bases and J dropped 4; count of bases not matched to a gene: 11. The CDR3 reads CASSLESGGRNQPQHF. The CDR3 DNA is TGTGCCAGCAGCCTCGAATCAGGGGGTAGAAATCAGCCCCAGCATTTT.

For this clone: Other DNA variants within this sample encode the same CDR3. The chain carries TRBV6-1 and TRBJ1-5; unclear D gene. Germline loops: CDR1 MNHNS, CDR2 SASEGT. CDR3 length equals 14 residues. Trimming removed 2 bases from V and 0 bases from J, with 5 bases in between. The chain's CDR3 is CASSEPHSNQPQHF. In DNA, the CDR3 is TGTGCCAGCAGTGAACCCCATAGCAATCAGCCCCAGCATTTT.

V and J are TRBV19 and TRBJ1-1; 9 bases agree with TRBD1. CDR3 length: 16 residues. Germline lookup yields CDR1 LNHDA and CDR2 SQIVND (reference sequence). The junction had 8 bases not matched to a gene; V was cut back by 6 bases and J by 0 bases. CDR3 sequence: CASRRATGGLNTEAFF. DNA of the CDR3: TGTGCCAGTAGACGGGCGACAGGGGGATTGAACACTGAAGCTTTCTTT.

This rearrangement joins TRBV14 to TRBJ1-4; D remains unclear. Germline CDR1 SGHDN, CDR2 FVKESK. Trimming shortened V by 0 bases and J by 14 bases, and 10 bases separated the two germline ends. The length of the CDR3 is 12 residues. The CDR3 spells CASSQDLPFLFF. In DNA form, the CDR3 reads TGTGCCAGCAGCCAAGATTTGCCTTTCCTGTTTTTT.

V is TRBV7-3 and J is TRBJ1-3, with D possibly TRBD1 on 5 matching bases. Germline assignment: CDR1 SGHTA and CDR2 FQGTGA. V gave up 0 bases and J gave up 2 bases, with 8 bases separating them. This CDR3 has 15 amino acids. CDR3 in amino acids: CASSLTGATGNTIYF. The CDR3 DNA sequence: TGTGCCAGCAGCTTAACAGGGGCCACTGGAAACACCATATATTTT.

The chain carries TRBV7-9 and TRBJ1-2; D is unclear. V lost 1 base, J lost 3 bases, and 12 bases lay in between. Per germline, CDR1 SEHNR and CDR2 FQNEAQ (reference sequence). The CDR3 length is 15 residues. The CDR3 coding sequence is TGTGCCAGCAGCTTAGACTCCGTGGCGTACTATGGCTACACCTTC. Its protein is CASSLDSVAYYGYTF.

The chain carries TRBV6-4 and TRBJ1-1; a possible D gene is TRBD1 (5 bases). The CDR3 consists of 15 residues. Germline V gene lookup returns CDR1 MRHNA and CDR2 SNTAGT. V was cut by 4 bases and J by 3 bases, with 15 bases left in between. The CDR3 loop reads CASSGKDPGDTEAFF. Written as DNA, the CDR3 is TGTGCCAGCAGTGGTAAGGATCCGGGGGACACTGAAGCTTTCTTT.

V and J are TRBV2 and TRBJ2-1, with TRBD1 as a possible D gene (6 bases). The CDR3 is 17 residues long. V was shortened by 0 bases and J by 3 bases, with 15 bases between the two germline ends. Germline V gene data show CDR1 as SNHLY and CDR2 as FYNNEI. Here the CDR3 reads CASSEAFEGDRYNEQFF. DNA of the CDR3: TGTGCCAGCAGTGAAGCTTTTGAGGGGGACCGCTACAATGAGCAGTTCTTC.

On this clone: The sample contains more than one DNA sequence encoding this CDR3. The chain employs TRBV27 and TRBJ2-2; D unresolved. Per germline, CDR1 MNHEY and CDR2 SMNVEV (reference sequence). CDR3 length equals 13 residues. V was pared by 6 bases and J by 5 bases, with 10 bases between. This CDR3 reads CASSPTSTGELFF. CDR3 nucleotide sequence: TGTGCCAGCAGCCCTACATCGACCGGGGAGCTGTTTTTT.

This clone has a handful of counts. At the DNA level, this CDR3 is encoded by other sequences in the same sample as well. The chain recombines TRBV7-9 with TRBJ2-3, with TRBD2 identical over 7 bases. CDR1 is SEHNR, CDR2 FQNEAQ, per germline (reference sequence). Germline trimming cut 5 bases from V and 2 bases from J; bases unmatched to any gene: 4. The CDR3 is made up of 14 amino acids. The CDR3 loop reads CASSPSGNTDTQYF. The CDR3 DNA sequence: TGTGCCAGCAGCCCTAGCGGAAACACAGATACGCAGTATTTT.